Sequencing of this T cell receptor (beta chain) was carried out in a study of shared clonotypes between healthy human individuals. The data were produced by immunoSEQ multiplex PCR, yet TCRdb's version contains in-frame clones alone and is incomplete. The sample lists roughly 1 million clones, 70% to 80% occurring once. This CDR3 is 14 amino acids long. Germline CDR1 is SGHVS and CDR2 is FQNEAQ. Trimming removed 2 bases from V and 6 bases from J, with 14 bases in between. This receptor was taken from a man younger than 30 in good health. This chain links TRBV7-8 with TRBJ2-7; D may be TRBD1 (8 bases). The sequenced material came from memory CD4+ T cells sorted from blood. Stated subset: CD45RA-negative fraction. The CDR3, as DNA: TGTGCCAGCAGCTTATCACAGGGGGGGTTCGAGCAGTACTTC. Translating it yields CASSLSQGGFEQYF.